These 28 T cell receptor beta chains were sequenced from one sample in a study of ipilimumab plus nivolumab after autologous stem cell transplantation. Clones were read by immunoSEQ multiplex PCR, and TCRdb kept only the in-frame ones, dropping some. The data show some 44,000 clones, with about 88% seen just once and less than 0.95% held by the top ten. This specimen was PBMCs, taken in a trial of ipilimumab plus nivolumab as post-transplant consolidation. These receptor sequences come from a male donor with multiple myeloma.

In this sample, this clone turned up a few times. The genes are TRBV28 and TRBJ1-5; possibly TRBD1 for D (6 bases). The V gene's germline CDR1 is MDHEN and CDR2 SYDVKM. This CDR3 has 16 residues. Trimming removed 7 bases from V and 3 bases from J, with 19 bases in between. The CDR3 nucleotides read TGTGCCAGCAACGGGGGAGGGGGTGGCAACAATCAGCCCCAGCATTTT. It specifies CASNGGGGGNNQPQHF.

The chain has TRBV18 and TRBJ2-1; the D call may be TRBD1 or TRBD2 (5 bases each). The CDR3 has 13 amino acids. Trimming took off 4 bases at V and 7 bases at J, with 11 bases between the two ends. Germline CDR1 and CDR2: KGHSH and LQKENI. The CDR3 here is CASSLVGGNEQFF. DNA of the CDR3: TGTGCCAGCTCACTCGTTGGGGGAAATGAGCAGTTCTTC. Variable domain in full (rest from reference TRBV18 and TRBJ2-1): NAGVMQNPRHLVRRRGQEARLRCSPMKGHSHVYWYRQLPEEGLKFMVYLQKENIIDESGMPKERFSAEFPKEGPSILRIQQVVRGDSAAYFCASSLVGGNEQFFGPGTRLTVL.

This chain connects TRBV7-8 to TRBJ2-7; D perhaps matches TRBD2 (5 bases). The CDR3 is 14 amino acids. Germline V lookup: CDR1 SGHVS, CDR2 FQNEAQ. With 3 bases removed from V and 2 bases from J, the gap between germline ends came to 11 bases. CDR3 DNA sequence: TGTGCCAGCAGCTTCGTTCGGGAAGCCTACGAGCAGTACTTC. The encoded protein is CASSFVREAYEQYF.

This chain uses TRBV7-3 with TRBJ2-7; TRBD2 agrees at 9 bases. CDR3 length equals 14 residues. The trim removed 5 bases at V and 7 bases at J, leaving 9 bases unmatched. The germline V gene has CDR1 SGHTA and CDR2 FQGTGA. The CDR3 DNA reads TGTGCCAGCAGCCCCCTAGCGGGATTGGGGGAGCAGTACTTC. It specifies CASSPLAGLGEQYF.

The chain combines TRBV4-1 with TRBJ2-3, with 11 bases aligning to TRBD2. The CDR3 consists of 16 residues. Germline V gene lookup returns CDR1 MGHRA and CDR2 YSYEKL. The V and J ends lost 0 bases and 6 bases, in that order; junction bases with no gene match: 5. CDR3 residues: CASSQDSTSGTDTQYF. The CDR3 nucleotides are TGCGCCAGCAGCCAAGATTCGACTAGCGGGACCGATACGCAGTATTTT.

The J gene is TRBJ1-2, the V gene TRBV30; 8 bases are shared with TRBD1. Germline lookup yields CDR1 GTSNPN and CDR2 SVGIG (reference sequence). Trimming took 6 bases from V and 7 from J; bases not matched to a gene: 7. This CDR3 spans 12 amino acids. The CDR3 loop is CACPQGASGYTF. CDR3 DNA: TGTGCCTGCCCCCAGGGGGCGAGTGGCTACACCTTC.

The chain is built from TRBV27 and TRBJ1-5; TRBD1 might be the D (5 bases). The V and J ends lost 3 bases and 3 bases respectively, with 9 bases between them. This CDR3 spans 14 amino acids. Germline lookup yields CDR1 MNHEY and CDR2 SMNVEV (reference sequence). CDR3 sequence reads: CASSFRQHNQPQHF. The CDR3 DNA reads TGTGCCAGCAGTTTTCGACAGCACAATCAGCCCCAGCATTTT.

The V call is TRBV11-2, the J call TRBJ1-1; D gene unclear. Germline CDR1 and CDR2: SGHAT and FQNNGV. V lost 1 base, J lost 4 bases, and 7 bases lay in between. The CDR3 spans 13 residues. The CDR3 sequence is CASSLVGSTEAFF. The CDR3 DNA sequence: TGTGCCAGCAGCTTAGTTGGGAGCACTGAAGCTTTCTTT. Looking up the rest from reference TRBV11-2 and TRBJ1-1 gives the full variable domain: EAGVAQSPRYKIIEKRQSVAFWCNPISGHATLYWYQQILGQGPKLLIQFQNNGVVDDSQLPKDRFSAERLKGVDSTLKIQPAKLEDSAVYLCASSLVGSTEAFFGQGTRLTVV.

Only one count was recorded for this clone. The chain recombines TRBV6-5 with TRBJ1-2; 7 bases are a match to TRBD1. Trimming cost V 3 bases and J 3 bases; bases outside gene matches: 7. This CDR3 has 15 amino acids. Germline V gives CDR1 MNHEY, CDR2 SVGAGI. The CDR3 nucleotides read TGTGCCAGCAGTTATAAGCTCGGGACAGACTATGGCTACACCTTC. Its translation is CASSYKLGTDYGYTF.

The V gene is TRBV5-1, the J gene TRBJ2-3, with TRBD1 identical over 8 bases. From germline, CDR1 is SGHRS and CDR2 YFSETQ. Trimming removed 6 bases from V and 1 base from J; junction bases left unmatched: 13. The CDR3 spans 17 residues. CDR3 in DNA: TGCGCCAGCACCCCGGACCCTTCAGGGGGCGGCACAGATACGCAGTATTTT. This codes for CASTPDPSGGGTDTQYF.

The rearrangement joins TRBV30 to TRBJ2-5; 10 positions agree with TRBD2. Losses at the gene ends were 0 bases for V and 3 bases for J; bases not matched to a gene: 4. The CDR3 contains 15 residues. In germline, CDR1 is GTSNPN, CDR2 SVGIG (reference sequence). CDR3 residues: CAWSVGSGGKETQYF. The CDR3 nucleotides read TGTGCCTGGAGTGTAGGTAGCGGGGGGAAAGAGACCCAGTACTTC.

The J gene is TRBJ1-1, the V gene TRBV25-1; unclear D gene. Trimming removed 5 bases from V and 4 bases from J, with 14 bases in between. This CDR3 is built from 14 residues. Per germline, CDR1 MGHDK and CDR2 SYGVNS. CDR3: CASSPRARATEAFF. CDR3 in DNA: TGTGCCAGCAGTCCCCGGGCACGGGCCACTGAAGCTTTCTTT. Drawing the rest from reference TRBV25-1 and TRBJ1-1, the complete variable domain is EADIYQTPRYLVIGTGKKITLECSQTMGHDKMYWYQQDPGMELHLIHYSYGVNSTEKGDLSSESTVSRIRTEHFPLTLESARPSHTSQYLCASSPRARATEAFFGQGTRLTVV.

In its sample, this clone was seen once. The chain couples TRBV30 to TRBJ1-6; 9 bases map to TRBD1. The V gene end was trimmed by 4 bases and the J gene end by 6 bases; junction bases not matched to a gene: 10. CDR1 is GTSNPN, CDR2 SVGIG, per germline (reference sequence). This CDR3 has 16 residues. Written as DNA, the CDR3 is TGTGCCTGGATCCAGGACAGGGGTCTCCTTAATTCACCCCTCCACTTT. It yields the protein CAWIQDRGLLNSPLHF. Supplemented by reference TRBV30 and TRBJ1-6, the full variable domain reads SQTIHQWPATLVQPVGSPLSLECTVEGTSNPNLYWYRQAAGRGLQLLFYSVGIGQISSEVPQNLSASRPQDRQFILSSKKLLLSDSGFYLCAWIQDRGLLNSPLHFGNGTRLTVT.

CDR3 loop: CASSPRARTDTQYF. The CDR3 DNA reads as TGTGCCAGCAGCCCCCGGGCCCGCACAGATACGCAGTATTTT. This rearrangement joins TRBV7-8 to TRBJ2-3, with D uncertain. V was shortened by 5 bases and J by 1 base, with 10 bases between the two germline ends. CDR1 and CDR2 (germline): SGHVS, FQNEAQ. The CDR3 has 14 amino acids.

The rearrangement links TRBV7-2 to TRBJ2-5; 12 bases agree with TRBD2. The CDR3 has 17 amino acids. The germline CDR1 and CDR2 sequences are SGHTA and FQGNSA. V was pared by 4 bases and J by 5 bases, with 11 bases of the junction left unmatched. The CDR3 loop is CASSSDLAGGRRETQYF. CDR3 DNA sequence: TGTGCCAGCAGCTCCGACCTAGCGGGGGGGCGAAGGGAGACCCAGTACTTC.

The CDR3, as DNA: TGTGCCAGCAGTTCGGCTGGTAGCGGAATGGATGAGCAGTTCTTC. This translates into CASSSAGSGMDEQFF. The chain links TRBV28 to TRBJ2-1; a weak D match, TRBD2 (6 bases). The CDR3 length is 15 residues. The germline gives CDR1 MDHEN, CDR2 SYDVKM. Trimming removed 4 bases from V and 8 bases from J, with 18 bases in between. The full variable domain, with the rest looked up from reference TRBV28 and TRBJ2-1, is DVKVTQSSRYLVKRTGEKVFLECVQDMDHENMFWYRQDPGLGLRLIYFSYDVKMKEKGDIPEGYSVSREKKERFSLILESASTNQTSMYLCASSSAGSGMDEQFFGPGTRLTVL.

A single count supports this clone. The chain joins TRBV7-2 to TRBJ1-5; D gene uncertain. Germline V CDR1 and CDR2: SGHTA, FQGNSA. The CDR3 is 14 amino acids. V was shortened by 2 bases and J by 4 bases, with 9 bases between the two germline ends. The CDR3 bases are TGTGCCAGCAGCTTATATGGCGGGAATCAGCCCCAGCATTTT. Translated: CASSLYGGNQPQHF.

This clone was detected once. The chain recombines TRBV5-1 with TRBJ2-4; unclear D gene. CDR3 size: 13 residues. Trimming cost V 0 bases and J 5 bases, with 6 bases left between them. From germline, CDR1 is SGHRS and CDR2 YFSETQ. The CDR3 coding sequence is TGCGCCAGCAGCTTGGGACTGGAAAACATTCAGTACTTC. Encoded protein: CASSLGLENIQYF.

This chain links TRBV5-1 with TRBJ2-7; D ambiguous. Germline lookup yields CDR1 SGHRS and CDR2 YFSETQ. There are 14 residues in the CDR3. V dropped 1 base and J dropped 0 bases, with 8 bases sitting between them. The CDR3 protein is CASSLWPSSYEQYF. The CDR3 nucleotides are TGCGCCAGCAGCTTGTGGCCCAGCTCCTACGAGCAGTACTTC.

The J gene is TRBJ1-1, the V gene TRBV6-6; 8 bases fit TRBD1. The V and J ends lost 5 bases and 1 base, in that order; junction bases with no gene match: 3. This CDR3 region has 14 residues. Germline V CDR1 and CDR2: MNHNY, SVGAGI (reference sequence). CDR3 bases: TGTGCCAGCAGTACAGGACAGGGGAACACTGAAGCTTTCTTT. It codes for CASSTGQGNTEAFF.

The rearrangement links TRBV9 to TRBJ2-5; 7 bases are shared with TRBD2. The J call may be incorrect, as the DNA end agrees better with TRBJ2-7. CDR1 and CDR2 from the germline V gene are SGDLS and YYNGEE. The CDR3 totals 16 residues. DNA of the CDR3: TGTGCCAGCAGCGTTGGCGCCGGGGGGAGCTCCTACGAGCAGTACTTC. This sequence encodes CASSVGAGGSSYEQYF.

The rearrangement uses TRBV19 and TRBJ1-1, with D uncertain. Trimming left V 5 bases short and J 1 base short, with 8 bases between. Germline CDR1 is LNHDA and CDR2 is SQIVND (reference sequence). This CDR3 region has 13 residues. CDR3 region: CASSARKNTEAFF. The CDR3, as DNA: TGTGCCAGTAGTGCGAGAAAGAACACTGAAGCTTTCTTT.

This chain links TRBV5-5 with TRBJ2-7; no definite D call. Germline V gene sequence: CDR1 SGHKS, CDR2 YYEKEE (reference sequence). V lost 0 bases, J lost 3 bases, and 10 bases lay in between. This CDR3 is built from 14 residues. Here the CDR3 reads CASSLASPLYEQYF. The CDR3 bases are TGTGCCAGCAGCTTGGCCAGTCCCCTCTACGAGCAGTACTTC.

The rearrangement joins TRBV9 to TRBJ2-2, with 9 bases matching TRBD2. Germline V gene sequence: CDR1 SGDLS, CDR2 YYNGEE. CDR3 size: 17 residues. Trimming removed 2 bases from V and 4 bases from J; junction bases left unmatched: 9. The CDR3 nucleotides read TGTGCCAGCAGCGTTGGTAGCGGGAGTTTTGTCACCGGGGAGCTGTTTTTT. It codes for CASSVGSGSFVTGELFF.

Written as DNA, the CDR3 is TGTGCCATCAGTGAGAACGCCGGTGCAACTAATGAAAAACTGTTTTTT. It codes for CAISENAGATNEKLFF. The chain is built from TRBV10-3 and TRBJ1-4, with no clear D. The V and J ends lost 2 bases and 0 bases respectively, with 10 bases between them. Germline CDR1 is ENHRY and CDR2 is SYGVKD. CDR3 length: 16 amino acids.

The chain links TRBV7-8 to TRBJ1-1; D is uncertain. The V end lost 1 base, the J end lost 4 bases, and 13 bases lay between the germline ends. CDR1 SGHVS and CDR2 FQNEAQ come from the germline V gene. The CDR3 sequence is 15 residues long. The CDR3 nucleotides read TGTGCCAGCAGCTTAGAGGGCACTGGGAGCACTGAAGCTTTCTTT. It codes for CASSLEGTGSTEAFF.

The chain recombines TRBV18 with TRBJ2-7, with D tentatively TRBD1 or TRBD2 (6 bases each). Germline CDR1 is KGHSH and CDR2 is LQKENI. The germline V and J ends were trimmed by 0 bases and 5 bases, with 17 bases remaining between them. The CDR3 has 16 residues. This CDR3 reads CASSPPNSGARNEQYF. In DNA, the CDR3 is TGTGCCAGCTCACCACCTAATTCGGGGGCGAGAAACGAGCAGTACTTC.

This clone occurred a few times. The chain employs TRBV19 and TRBJ1-6, with 9 positions matching TRBD1. CDR3 length: 13 amino acids. From germline, CDR1 is LNHDA and CDR2 SQIVND (reference sequence). The CDR3 DNA is TGTGCGCGGGACAGGGTGGATAATTCACCCCTCCACTTT. It is translated as CARDRVDNSPLHF.